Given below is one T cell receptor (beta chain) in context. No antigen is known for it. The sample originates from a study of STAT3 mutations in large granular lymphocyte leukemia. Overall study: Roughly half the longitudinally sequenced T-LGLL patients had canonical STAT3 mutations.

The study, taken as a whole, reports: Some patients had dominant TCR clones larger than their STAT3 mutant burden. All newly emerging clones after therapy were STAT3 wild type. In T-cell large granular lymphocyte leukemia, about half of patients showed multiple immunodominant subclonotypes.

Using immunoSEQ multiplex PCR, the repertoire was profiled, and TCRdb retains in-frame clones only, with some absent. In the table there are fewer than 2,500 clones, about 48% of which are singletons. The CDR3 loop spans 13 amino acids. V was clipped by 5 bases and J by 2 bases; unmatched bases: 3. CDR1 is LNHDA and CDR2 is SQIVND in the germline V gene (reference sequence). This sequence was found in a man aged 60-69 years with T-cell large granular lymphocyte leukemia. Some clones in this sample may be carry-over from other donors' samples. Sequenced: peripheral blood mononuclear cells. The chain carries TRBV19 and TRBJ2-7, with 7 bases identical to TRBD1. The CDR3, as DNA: TGTGCCAGTAGTTCCGACAGGGCCTACGAGCAGTACTTC. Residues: CASSSDRAYEQYF.